Many counts were recorded for the clone carrying this T cell receptor (beta chain). The antigen is unknown. Stable Graves' hyperthyroidism denoted no ophthalmopathy progression over 18 months. The study based diagnoses on clinical symptoms, serum thyroxine and TRAb, thyroid ultrasound and orbital computed tomography. These data originate in a study of T cells in Graves' hyperthyroidism and ophthalmopathy. Study as a whole: Peripheral blood specimens were obtained at initial diagnosis, prior to any treatment. Whole-study findings and limits: Prediction of ophthalmopathy progression came a median roughly 6.7 months pre-onset.

The TCR beta CDR3 regions underwent amplification using RNA transcripts as the source. The primer set for the first-round RT-PCR of the TCR CDR3 was HTBI. TCRdb itself ran the multiplex PCR reads through MiXCR, one entry per CDR3 protein. The data contain about 360,000 distinct CDR3 sequences, 13% of them singletons. CDR3 length equals 14 residues. V was trimmed by 1 base and J by 5 bases, leaving 12 bases between them. Germline V lookup: CDR1 SGHRS, CDR2 YFSETQ. The rearrangement joins TRBV5-1 to TRBJ2-5; no clear D gene. Sequenced material: blood. The sequence came from a woman aged 18-35 years with Graves' hyperthyroidism. CDR3 protein: CASSLLVVEETQYF. CDR3 DNA sequence: TGCGCCAGCAGCTTGTTGGTGGTTGAGGAGACCCAGTACTTC.